This T cell receptor beta chain was sequenced for a study of blood T cell repertoires in COVID-19. On the study more broadly: The analysed material was cDNA or gDNA that came from T cells, B-cell-depleted T cells, or PBMCs.

Deletions cut 0 bases from V and 7 bases from J, with 11 bases between. Germline assignment: CDR1 SGDLS and CDR2 YYNGEE. The CDR3 consists of 14 residues. Clones were sequenced by immunoSEQ multiplex PCR, and TCRdb holds only the in-frame ones, with some missing. The repertoire holds some 120,000 clones, with 84% as singletons. The rearrangement joins TRBV9 to TRBJ2-1; D remains unclear. The sequence derives from a woman aged 30 to 39 who had recovered from COVID-19. Sequencing was done on a sample of peripheral blood. CDR3 amino acids: CASSVGPKENEQFF. The CDR3 DNA sequence: TGTGCCAGCAGCGTAGGGCCAAAGGAGAATGAGCAGTTCTTC.